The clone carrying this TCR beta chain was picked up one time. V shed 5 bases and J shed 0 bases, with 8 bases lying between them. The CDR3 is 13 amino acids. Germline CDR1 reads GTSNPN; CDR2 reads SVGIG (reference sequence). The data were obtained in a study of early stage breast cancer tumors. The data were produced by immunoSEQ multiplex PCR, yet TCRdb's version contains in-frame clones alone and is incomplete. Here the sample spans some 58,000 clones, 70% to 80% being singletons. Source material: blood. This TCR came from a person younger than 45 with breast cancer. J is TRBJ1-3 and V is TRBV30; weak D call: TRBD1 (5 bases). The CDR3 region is CAWDSRSGNTIYF. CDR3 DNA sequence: TGTGCCTGGGACAGTCGCTCTGGAAACACCATATATTTT.